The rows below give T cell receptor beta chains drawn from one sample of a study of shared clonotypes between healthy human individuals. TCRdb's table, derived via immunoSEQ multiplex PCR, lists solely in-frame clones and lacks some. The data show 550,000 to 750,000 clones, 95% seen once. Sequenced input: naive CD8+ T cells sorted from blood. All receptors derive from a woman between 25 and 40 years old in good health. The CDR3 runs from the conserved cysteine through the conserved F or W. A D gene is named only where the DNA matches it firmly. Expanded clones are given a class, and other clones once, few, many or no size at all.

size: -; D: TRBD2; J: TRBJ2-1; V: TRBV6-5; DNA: TGTGCCAGCAGTTACTCTAGCGGGAGGGCCATTGATGAGCAGTTCTTC; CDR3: CASSYSSGRAIDEQFF
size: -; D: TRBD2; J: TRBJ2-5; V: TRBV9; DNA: TGTGCCAGCAGCGTAGCCAGCGGGACGGGGGAGACCCAGTACTTC; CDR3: CASSVASGTGETQYF
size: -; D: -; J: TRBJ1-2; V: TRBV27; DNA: TGTGCCAGCAGTTTATCGTTTGTAAGCACAGACTCCTATGGCTACACCTTC; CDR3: CASSLSFVSTDSYGYTF
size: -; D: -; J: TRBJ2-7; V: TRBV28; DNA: TGTGCCAGTCTGACGTCCGGGAACTACGAGCAGTACTTC; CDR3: CASLTSGNYEQYF
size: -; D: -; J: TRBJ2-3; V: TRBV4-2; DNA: TGTGCCAGCAGCCAAGTTAGGTCAGATACGCAGTATTTT; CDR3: CASSQVRSDTQYF
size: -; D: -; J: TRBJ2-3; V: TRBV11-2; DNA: TGTGCCAGCAACCCCGGCCGCCGGACCGAATCGAGCACAGATACGCAGTATTTT; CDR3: CASNPGRRTESSTDTQYF
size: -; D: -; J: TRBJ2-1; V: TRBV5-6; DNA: TGTGCCAGCAGTGAAGGGCGAAATAACAATGAGCAGTTCTTC; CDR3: CASSEGRNNNEQFF
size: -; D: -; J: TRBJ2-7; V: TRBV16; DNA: TGTGCCAGCAGCCGGACCTTCTATGAGCAGTACTTC; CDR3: CASSRTFYEQYF
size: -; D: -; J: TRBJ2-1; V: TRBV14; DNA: TGTGCCAGCAGCGGTTTCAATGAGCAGTTCTTC; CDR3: CASSGFNEQFF
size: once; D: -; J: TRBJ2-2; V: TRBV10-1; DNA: TGCGCCAGCAGTGACTCGAACACCGGGGAGCTGTTTTTT; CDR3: CASSDSNTGELFF
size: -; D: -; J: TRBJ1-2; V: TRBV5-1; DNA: TGCGCCAGCAGCTTGGGGGCGGAGGGATTCGGGACTTATGGCTACACCTTC; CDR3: CASSLGAEGFGTYGYTF
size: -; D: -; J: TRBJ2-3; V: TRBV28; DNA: TGTGCCAGCAGTTTTACATCTAGCACAGATACGCAGTATTTT; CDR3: CASSFTSSTDTQYF
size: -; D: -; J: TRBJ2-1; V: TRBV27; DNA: TGTGCCAGCAGTCCGACTACAAGTCCCAATGAGCAGTTCTTC; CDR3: CASSPTTSPNEQFF
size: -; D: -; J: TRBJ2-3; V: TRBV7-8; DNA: TGTGCCAGCAGCTTACTTTGGGAGTTGAGCACAGATACGCAGTATTTT; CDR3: CASSLLWELSTDTQYF
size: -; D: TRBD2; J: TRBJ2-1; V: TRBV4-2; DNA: TGTGCCAGCAGCCAAGGCTTGGGGGAGGGTTCCTATGAGCAGTTCTTC; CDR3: CASSQGLGEGSYEQFF
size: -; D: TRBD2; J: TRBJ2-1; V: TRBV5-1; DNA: TGCGCCAGCAGCTTGGCCCCTCGACTAGCGGGATTGAATGAGCAGTTCTTC; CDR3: CASSLAPRLAGLNEQFF
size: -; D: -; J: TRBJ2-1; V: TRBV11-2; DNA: TGTGCCAGCAGCTTAGATAAGGGCCCCGAGCAGTTCTTC; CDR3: CASSLDKGPEQFF
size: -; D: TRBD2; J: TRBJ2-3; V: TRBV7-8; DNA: TGTGCCAGCAGCTTAGCGATTTCTAGCGGGAGGGCCGTAGATACGCAGTATTTT; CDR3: CASSLAISSGRAVDTQYF
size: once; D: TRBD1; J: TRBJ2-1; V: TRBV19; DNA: TGTGCCAGTAGTATGGGACAGGGGGGGATCAATGAGCAGTTCTTC; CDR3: CASSMGQGGINEQFF
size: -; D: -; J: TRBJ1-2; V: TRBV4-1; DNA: TGCGCCAGCAGGTACGAACAGGGAACGTTCTATGGCTACACCTTC; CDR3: CASRYEQGTFYGYTF
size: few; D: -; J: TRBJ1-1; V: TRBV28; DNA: TGTGCCAGCAGTAGGGGATCCGAAGCTTTCTTT; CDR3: CASSRGSEAFF
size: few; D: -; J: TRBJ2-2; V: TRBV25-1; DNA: TGTGCCAGCAGTGATGCGGGGTTCACCGGGGAGCTGTTTTTT; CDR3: CASSDAGFTGELFF
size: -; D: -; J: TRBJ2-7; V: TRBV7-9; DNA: TGTGCCAGCAGCTCCAAACCGGGGCCCAGGTTTGGCGAGCAGTACTTC; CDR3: CASSSKPGPRFGEQYF
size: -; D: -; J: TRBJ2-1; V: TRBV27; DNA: TGTGCCAGCAGTTTGGACTTTTACAATGAGCAGTTCTTC; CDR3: CASSLDFYNEQFF
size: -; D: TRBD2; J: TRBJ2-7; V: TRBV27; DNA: TGTGCCAGCAGAGCGGGAGGGCCGTTCGAGCAGTACTTC; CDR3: CASRAGGPFEQYF
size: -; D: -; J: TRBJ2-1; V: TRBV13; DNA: TGTGCCAGCAGCTTATGGAAAGCGACTAACAATGAGCAGTTCTTC; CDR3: CASSLWKATNNEQFF
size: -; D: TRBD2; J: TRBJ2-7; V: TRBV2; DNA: TGTGCCAGCATGGGACTAGCGAGCTACGAGCAGTACTTC; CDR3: CASMGLASYEQYF
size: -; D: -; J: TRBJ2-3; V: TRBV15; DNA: TGTGCCACCAGCAGAGCGGGAACAGATACGCAGTATTTT; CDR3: CATSRAGTDTQYF
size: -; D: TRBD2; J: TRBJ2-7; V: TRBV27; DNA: TGTGCCAGCAGTCCGACGGTGACGGGAGGTGAGCAGTACTTC; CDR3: CASSPTVTGGEQYF
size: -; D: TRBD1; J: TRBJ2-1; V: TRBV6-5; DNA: TGTGCCAGCAGTCAGGGACAGGGCTGGTTGAATGAGCAGTTCTTC; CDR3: CASSQGQGWLNEQFF
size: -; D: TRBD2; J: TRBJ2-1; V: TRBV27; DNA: TGTGCCAGCAGCCATGGTCCACTAGCGGGGTACAATGAGCAGTTCTTC; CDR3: CASSHGPLAGYNEQFF
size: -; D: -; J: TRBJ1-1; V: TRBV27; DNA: TGTGCCAGCATCGCTGGGGTCGGGGGAGGCACTGAAGCTTTCTTT; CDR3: CASIAGVGGGTEAFF
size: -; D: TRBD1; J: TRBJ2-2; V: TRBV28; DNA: TGTGCCAGCAGTTCCCCGGGACAGTACACCGGGGAGCTGTTTTTT; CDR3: CASSSPGQYTGELFF
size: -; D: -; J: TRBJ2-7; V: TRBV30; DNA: TGTGCCTGGAAGGGGATTGACAGCTCCCTGGGCTACGAGCAGTACTTC; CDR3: CAWKGIDSSLGYEQYF
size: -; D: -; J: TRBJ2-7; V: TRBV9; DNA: TGTGCCAGCAGCGCCGGTGATGGCTACGAGCAGTACTTC; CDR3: CASSAGDGYEQYF
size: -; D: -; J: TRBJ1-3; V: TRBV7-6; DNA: TGTGCCAGCAGTCCAATAATTTCCGGAAACACCATATATTTT; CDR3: CASSPIISGNTIYF
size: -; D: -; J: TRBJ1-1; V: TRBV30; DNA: TGTGCCTGGAGATTGGACGGGAACACTGAAGCTTTCTTT; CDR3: CAWRLDGNTEAFF
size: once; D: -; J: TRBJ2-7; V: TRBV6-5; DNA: TGTGCCAGTTCGGAGGGGGCCCCCTACGAGCAGTACTTC; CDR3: CASSEGAPYEQYF
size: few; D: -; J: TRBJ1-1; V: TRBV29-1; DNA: TGCAGCGTTGAAGGGAGCGGCACTGAAGCTTTCTTT; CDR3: CSVEGSGTEAFF